Listed here are 16 T cell receptor beta chains from one sample, sequenced in a study of cytomegalovirus exposure and HLA in healthy donors. The PCR had 60 Vbeta and 13 Jbeta primers. The assay was immunoSEQ multiplex PCR, and TCRdb's table has in-frame clones only and misses some. The sample has 200,000 to 250,000 clones. The specimen was PBMCs. Receptors were obtained from a girl aged 2 to 10 in good health and CMV-seropositive.

Turning to this clone: Other DNA sequences from this sample encode an identical CDR3 as well. The CDR3 region is CASSPKETQYF. CDR3 sequence (DNA): TGTGCCAGCAGCCCAAAAGAGACCCAGTACTTC. The chain joins TRBV7-9 to TRBJ2-5; D is unresolved. Germline lookup yields CDR1 SEHNR and CDR2 FQNEAQ (reference sequence). This CDR3 spans 11 amino acids. Deletions cut 5 bases from V and 3 bases from J, with 4 bases between. The full variable domain, with the rest looked up from reference TRBV7-9 and TRBJ2-5, is DTGVSQNPRHKITKRGQNVTFRCDPISEHNRLYWYRQTLGQGPEFLTYFQNEAQLEKSRLLSDRFSAERPKGSFSTLEIQRTEQGDSAMYLCASSPKETQYFGPGTRLLVL.

This chain links TRBV30 with TRBJ2-1; 9 nucleotides match TRBD2. With V trimmed by 0 bases and J by 8 bases, 17 bases remained unmatched. The V gene's germline CDR1 is GTSNPN and CDR2 SVGIG (reference sequence). There are 18 residues in the CDR3. CDR3 region: CAWSVGLTSGTGIHEQFF. CDR3 nucleotides: TGTGCCTGGAGTGTAGGATTGACTAGCGGAACCGGGATTCATGAGCAGTTCTTC.

V usage is TRBV5-6 and J usage is TRBJ2-1, with 9 bases identical to TRBD2. The ends lost 4 bases at V and 10 bases at J; junction bases unmatched: 9. The CDR3 sequence is 14 residues long. Per the germline V gene, CDR1 is SGHDT and CDR2 is YYEEEE. The CDR3 loop is CASSRGTSYSEQFF. The CDR3 region has the DNA TGTGCCAGCAGCAGGGGGACTAGCTATTCCGAGCAGTTCTTC.

The CDR3 DNA reads as TGTGCCGTAAAGGAGGGTAGCCAAACCTATGGCTACACCTTC. It translates to CAVKEGSQTYGYTF. This chain connects TRBV19 to TRBJ1-2; unclear D gene. Trimming pared 11 bases from V and 4 bases from J, leaving 20 bases between. Per the germline V gene, CDR1 is LNHDA and CDR2 is SQIVND (reference sequence). The CDR3 is 14 amino acids.

This sequence joins TRBV9 and TRBJ2-3; the D gene is possibly TRBD2 (5 bases). Per germline, CDR1 SGDLS and CDR2 YYNGEE. CDR3 length: 14 residues. V was cut by 3 bases and J by 2 bases, with 10 bases left in between. The CDR3 here is CASSASGYTDTQYF. CDR3 bases: TGTGCCAGCAGCGCGAGCGGATACACAGATACGCAGTATTTT.

Comments on this clone: Additional DNA sequences in this sample encode the identical CDR3. The V and J genes are TRBV9 and TRBJ2-7, with 8 bases aligning to TRBD2. CDR1 SGDLS and CDR2 YYNGEE come from the germline V gene. CDR3 length: 14 residues. The junction had 3 bases not matched to a gene; V was cut back by 0 bases and J by 4 bases. CDR3 nucleotides: TGTGCCAGCAGCGTAGCCACGGGGGGGTACGAGCAGTACTTC. As protein: CASSVATGGYEQYF. The full variable domain, rest sourced from reference TRBV9 and TRBJ2-7, is DSGVTQTPKHLITATGQRVTLRCSPRSGDLSVYWYQQSLDQGLQFLIQYYNGEERAKGNILERFSAQQFPDLHSELNLSSLELGDSALYFCASSVATGGYEQYFGPGTRLTVT.

The V gene is TRBV7-2, the J gene TRBJ1-1, with 9 bases that match TRBD1. The CDR3 sequence is 13 residues long. Germline V gene data show CDR1 as SGHTA and CDR2 as FQGNSA. Trimming at V came to 5 bases and at J to 3 bases, leaving 1 base not matched to a gene. The DNA for the CDR3 is TGTGCCAGCAGCCGACAGGGGGACACTGAAGCTTTCTTT. Its protein is CASSRQGDTEAFF.

This chain uses TRBV7-9 with TRBJ2-1, with 10 bases aligning to TRBD2. This CDR3 contains 17 residues. J gave up 3 bases and V 0 bases, and 5 bases lay outside the gene matches. Germline lookup yields CDR1 SEHNR and CDR2 FQNEAQ (reference sequence). CDR3 sequence reads: CASSLAPTSGNYNEQFF. The DNA for the CDR3 is TGTGCCAGCAGCTTAGCCCCAACTAGCGGGAACTACAATGAGCAGTTCTTC.

CDR3 residues: CASSWTGLNEKLFF. Here the CDR3 DNA reads TGTGCCAGCAGCTGGACAGGACTTAATGAAAAACTGTTTTTT. The chain couples TRBV28 to TRBJ1-4; 7 bases match TRBD1. Germline CDR1 MDHEN, CDR2 SYDVKM. The CDR3 length is 14 residues. Trimming removed 6 bases from V and 4 bases from J; junction bases left unmatched: 5.

The CDR3 DNA sequence: TGTGCCAGCAGCTTTAAATCCGCCGGGTGGGATACGCAGTATTTT. Amino acids: CASSFKSAGWDTQYF. The V call is TRBV5-6, the J call TRBJ2-3; no firm D call. This CDR3 is built from 15 residues. V shed 2 bases and J shed 6 bases, with 16 bases lying between them. Germline V lookup: CDR1 SGHDT, CDR2 YYEEEE.

CDR3 in DNA: TGCGCCAGCAGCCACGCAATACCGGGACATCGCACCGGGGAGCTGTTTTTT. This sequence encodes CASSHAIPGHRTGELFF. J is TRBJ2-2 and V is TRBV4-1; D possibly corresponds to TRBD1 (6 bases). The CDR3 contains 17 residues. V lost 3 bases to trimming and J lost 4 bases, with 18 bases between them. CDR1 is MGHRA, CDR2 YSYEKL, per germline.

CDR3 protein: CATSTDRNYGYTF. CDR3 coding DNA: TGTGCCACCAGCACGGACAGAAACTATGGCTACACCTTC. This chain joins TRBV15 and TRBJ1-2, with a weak D call TRBD1 (6 bases). The CDR3 consists of 13 residues. V was cut by 4 bases and J by 2 bases, with 8 bases left in between. CDR1 and CDR2 (germline): LNHNV, YYDKDF (reference sequence).

The chain links TRBV4-1 to TRBJ2-3; 8 nucleotides match TRBD2. V was pared by 0 bases and J by 3 bases, with 8 bases of the junction left unmatched. The CDR3 totals 17 residues. CDR1 and CDR2 from the germline V gene are MGHRA and YSYEKL. CDR3 region: CASSQDKREWGTDTQYF. The CDR3 DNA reads as TGCGCCAGCAGCCAAGATAAGCGGGAGTGGGGTACAGATACGCAGTATTTT.

In the case of this clone: Different DNA sequences within this sample yield the same CDR3. The chain is built from TRBV5-4 and TRBJ1-5, with D hard to call. V was shortened by 0 bases and J by 6 bases, with 4 bases between the two germline ends. The germline gives CDR1 SGHNT, CDR2 YYREEE (reference sequence). This CDR3 region has 12 residues. Here the CDR3 reads CASSLAGQPQHF. The CDR3 DNA is TGTGCCAGCAGCTTGGCGGGTCAGCCCCAGCATTTT.

This rearrangement joins TRBV28 to TRBJ1-5; 8 bases are shared with TRBD1. After removal of 4 bases from V and 2 bases from J, the junction contained 7 bases not matched to a gene. The CDR3 consists of 16 residues. Germline-derived CDR1 and CDR2 are MDHEN and SYDVKM. As DNA, the CDR3 is TGTGCCAGCAGTTCCCTAGGACAGGGCGGCAATCAGCCCCAGCATTTT. As protein: CASSSLGQGGNQPQHF.

The chain uses TRBV29-1 and TRBJ1-1; D is unclear. V was cut by 1 base and J by 10 bases, with 13 bases left in between. This CDR3 has 12 amino acids. Germline V gene data show CDR1 as SQVTM and CDR2 as ANQGSEA. The CDR3 bases are TGCAGCGTTGAAGGGGTCCGGGAGGGAGCTTTCTTT. This translates into CSVEGVREGAFF.